This T cell receptor (beta chain) is from a study of blood T cell repertoires in COVID-19. As for the study in general: Some COVID-19 samples were acute and others convalescent; all came from the United States, Italy and Spain.

Germline CDR1 and CDR2: MNHEY and SMNVEV (reference sequence). The V end was cut by 6 bases, the J end by 3 bases, with 18 bases between. The CDR3 length is 15 residues. This table comes from immunoSEQ multiplex PCR, and its TCRdb copy is limited to in-frame clones, with some not included. The data show about 59,000 clones, over 75% seen once. V usage is TRBV27 and J usage is TRBJ2-7; D remains ambiguous. The sample was peripheral blood. This TCR came from a man between 60 and 75 years old with acute or convalescent COVID-19. CDR3 DNA: TGTGCCAGCAGCTATACCATGGAGTCAATCTACGAGCAGTACTTC. Protein product: CASSYTMESIYEQYF.